This T cell receptor (beta chain) was recorded in a study of Graves' ophthalmopathy and Graves' hyperthyroidism. Whole-study results and caveats: Ophthalmopathy progression predictions by the model showed 72.22% specificity and approximately 70% sensitivity.

This clonotype occurred many times. Its cognate antigen is unknown. Amplified material comprised TCR beta CDR3 regions derived from RNA transcripts. An opening RT-PCR round employed HTBI primers and preceded a second-round multiplex PCR. A single record per CDR3 protein comes from TCRdb applying MiXCR to the multiplex PCR reads. Of fewer than 400,000 distinct CDR3 sequences listed, 15% to 20% are singletons. Germline V lookup: CDR1 DFQATT, CDR2 SNEGSKA (reference sequence). J gave up 6 bases and V 1 base, and 5 bases lay outside the gene matches. The CDR3 sequence is 13 residues long. The chain employs TRBV20-1 and TRBJ2-7; TRBD2 agrees at 8 bases. The TCR originated in a woman younger than 30 with Graves' ophthalmopathy. The sequencing sample was made of peripheral blood. The CDR3 spells CSARAGGGSEQYF. The DNA for the CDR3 is TGCAGTGCTAGAGCCGGGGGGGGCAGCGAGCAGTACTTC.